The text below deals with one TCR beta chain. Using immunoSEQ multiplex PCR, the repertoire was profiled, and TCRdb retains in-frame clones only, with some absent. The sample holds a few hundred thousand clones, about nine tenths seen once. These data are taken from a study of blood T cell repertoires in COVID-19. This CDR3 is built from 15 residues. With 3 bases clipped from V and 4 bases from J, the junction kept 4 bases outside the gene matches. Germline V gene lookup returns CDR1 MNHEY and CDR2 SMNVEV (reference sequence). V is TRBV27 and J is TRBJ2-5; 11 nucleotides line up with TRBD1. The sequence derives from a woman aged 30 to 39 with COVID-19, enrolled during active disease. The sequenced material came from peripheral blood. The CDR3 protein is CASSFGTGGRETQYF. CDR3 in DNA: TGTGCCAGCAGTTTCGGGACAGGGGGTCGAGAGACCCAGTACTTC.